One sample yielded the 15 T cell receptor beta chains listed below, sequenced in a study of blood T cell repertoires in COVID-19. Here immunoSEQ multiplex PCR was the method, and the copy in TCRdb shows in-frame clones only, minus some. This sample yields approximately 110,000 clones, of which approximately 80% are seen a single time; 20% belongs to the top ten. The sample taken for sequencing was peripheral blood. The receptors originated from an older man with active or convalescent COVID-19.

The chain combines TRBV18 with TRBJ2-4, with 7 bases identical to TRBD1. CDR1 and CDR2 (germline): KGHSH, LQKENI. The V segment lost 3 bases and the J segment 0 bases; nucleotides outside the gene matches: 2. The CDR3 covers 15 residues. CDR3 amino acids: CASSPGQIAKNIQYF. CDR3 DNA sequence: TGTGCCAGCTCACCGGGACAGATAGCCAAAAACATTCAGTACTTC.

This chain joins TRBV5-6 and TRBJ1-1, with a possible D match to TRBD1 (6 bases). The CDR3 is 13 residues long. Deletions cut 1 base from V and 5 bases from J, with 9 bases between. Germline V gene sequence: CDR1 SGHDT, CDR2 YYEEEE. CDR3 sequence: CASSLITGTEAFF. In nucleotides, the CDR3 is TGTGCCAGCAGCTTGATCACAGGGACTGAAGCTTTCTTT. The full variable domain, rest sourced from reference TRBV5-6 and TRBJ1-1, is DAGVTQSPTHLIKTRGQQVTLRCSPKSGHDTVSWYQQALGQGPQFIFQYYEEEERQRGNFPDRFSGHQFPNYSSELNVNALLLGDSALYLCASSLITGTEAFFGQGTRLTVV.

This chain connects TRBV2 to TRBJ1-3; D unresolved. The CDR3 covers 15 residues. V lost 3 bases and J 0 bases, leaving 9 bases between the germline ends. Germline-derived CDR1 and CDR2 are SNHLY and FYNNEI. CDR3 coding DNA: TGTGCCAGCAGTGACCCCGGGTCCTCTGGAAACACCATATATTTT. Translated: CASSDPGSSGNTIYF.

V gene TRBV19 combines with J gene TRBJ2-1; 7 positions match TRBD2. The germline V gene encodes CDR1 LNHDA and CDR2 SQIVND (reference sequence). V shed 8 bases and J 0 bases; nucleotides not matched to a gene: 4. The CDR3 is 14 residues long. CDR3 region: CASWSSGSYNEQFF. CDR3 coding DNA: TGTGCCAGTTGGTCTAGCGGCTCCTACAATGAGCAGTTCTTC.

This chain joins TRBV11-2 and TRBJ1-1; D not certain. Germline V lookup: CDR1 SGHAT, CDR2 FQNNGV. V dropped 5 bases and J dropped 2 bases, with 9 bases sitting between them. CDR3 length equals 13 residues. The DNA for the CDR3 is TGTGCCAGCAGCGCCCCGGGAAACACTGAAGCTTTCTTT. As protein: CASSAPGNTEAFF. Supplemented by reference TRBV11-2 and TRBJ1-1, the full variable domain reads EAGVAQSPRYKIIEKRQSVAFWCNPISGHATLYWYQQILGQGPKLLIQFQNNGVVDDSQLPKDRFSAERLKGVDSTLKIQPAKLEDSAVYLCASSAPGNTEAFFGQGTRLTVV.

This clone has a count of ten or more. This rearrangement joins TRBV6-2 or TRBV6-3 to TRBJ2-7; D remains unclear. V lost 4 bases, J lost 0 bases, and 7 bases lay in between. The CDR3 spans 13 residues. Germline-derived CDR1 and CDR2 are MNHEY and SVGEGT. CDR3 sequence: CASSLSYSYEQYF. CDR3 bases: TGTGCCAGCAGTTTGTCCTACTCCTACGAGCAGTACTTC.

V usage is TRBV23-1 and J usage is TRBJ2-3, with D maybe TRBD1 (5 bases). TRBV23-1 is noted as an ORF with a role that remains uncertain. The CDR3 consists of 17 residues. Trimming left V 3 bases short and J 6 bases short, with 22 bases between. CDR3 coding DNA: TGCGCCAGCAGTCAGGTGACAGATCCATCTATGAAGGATACGCAGTATTTT. The encoded protein is CASSQVTDPSMKDTQYF.

The gene calls are TRBV12-5 and TRBJ2-2; D unclear. The V and J ends lost 2 bases and 3 bases respectively, with 10 bases between them. CDR3 size: 15 residues. Germline lookup yields CDR1 LGHNT and CDR2 FRNRAP. The CDR3 is CASGLKLQDTGELFF. The CDR3 bases are TGTGCTAGTGGTTTGAAGCTTCAGGACACCGGGGAGCTGTTTTTT.

The chain joins TRBV29-1 to TRBJ1-2; 7 bases line up with TRBD1. The V gene end was trimmed by 4 bases and the J gene end by 6 bases; junction bases not matched to a gene: 11. Germline-derived CDR1 and CDR2 are SQVTM and ANQGSEA. The CDR3 spans 14 residues. The CDR3 region is CSVAFSLTGNGYTF. As DNA, the CDR3 is TGCAGCGTTGCCTTTTCCCTGACAGGGAATGGCTACACCTTC.

The chain joins TRBV5-4 to TRBJ1-5; 7 bases are a match to TRBD1. Germline V gives CDR1 SGHNT, CDR2 YYREEE (reference sequence). The CDR3 length is 14 residues. Losses at the gene ends were 0 bases for V and 5 bases for J; bases not matched to a gene: 2. Here the CDR3 DNA reads TGTGCCAGCAGCTTGGGAGGGGGCGATCAGCCCCAGCATTTT. Translation gives CASSLGGGDQPQHF.

V is TRBV2 and J is TRBJ1-2, with D perhaps matching TRBD1 (6 bases). This CDR3 has 12 amino acids. Germline lookup yields CDR1 SNHLY and CDR2 FYNNEI. Trimming cost V 7 bases and J 4 bases, with 10 bases left between them. The CDR3 region is CASKGDAYGYTF. CDR3 coding DNA: TGTGCCAGCAAGGGGGATGCCTATGGCTACACCTTC.

This clone showed up just a few times. This sequence joins TRBV5-1 and TRBJ2-5, with 7 nucleotides matching TRBD2. CDR1 SGHRS and CDR2 YFSETQ come from the germline V gene. The CDR3 has 15 residues. J gave up 4 bases and V 3 bases, and 9 bases lay outside the gene matches. This chain's CDR3 is CASSSQGAGRETQYF. In DNA, the CDR3 is TGCGCCAGCAGCTCCCAGGGAGCGGGGAGAGAGACCCAGTACTTC.

CDR3 nucleotides: TGTGCCAGCAGCCGACTAGCGGGGCCTAACACCGGGGAGCTGTTTTTT. It is translated as CASSRLAGPNTGELFF. V and J are TRBV3-1 (or the pseudogene TRBV3-2) and TRBJ2-2; 11 bases agree with TRBD2. V dropped 4 bases and J dropped 2; count of bases not matched to a gene: 3. Germline V gene lookup returns CDR1 LGHDT and CDR2 YNNKEL (reference sequence). The CDR3 runs 16 residues.

The CDR3 is CASKRLGTGATYEQYF. The CDR3 DNA follows: TGTGCCAGCAAACGATTGGGTACAGGGGCGACCTACGAGCAGTACTTC. The gene calls are TRBV2 and TRBJ2-7; 7 bases map to TRBD1. The CDR3 extends over 16 amino acids. Germline V gene lookup returns CDR1 SNHLY and CDR2 FYNNEI. J was trimmed by 2 bases and V by 7 bases; bases with no gene match: 14.

This clone was observed at least ten times. The J gene is TRBJ1-2, the V gene TRBV6-7; 7 bases line up with TRBD1. Being an ORF, TRBV6-7 has a function that is uncertain. V dropped 10 bases and J dropped 6; count of bases not matched to a gene: 8. The CDR3 loop spans 12 amino acids. DNA for the CDR3: TGTGCCACCGGAGACAGGGTGGATGGCTACACCTTC. This codes for CATGDRVDGYTF.